The 30 T cell receptor beta chains listed next were all sequenced from one sample in a study of blood T cell repertoires in COVID-19. Sequencing used immunoSEQ multiplex PCR; TCRdb keeps in-frame clones, though not all of them. Among some 110,000 clones, just under 85% were seen once, and the ten largest hold just under 7.5%. Material: peripheral blood. These receptors were taken from a man between 65 and 79 years old with active or convalescent COVID-19.

The chain employs TRBV7-3 and TRBJ1-1; 7 bases line up with TRBD1. There are 14 residues in the CDR3. The V and J ends lost 6 bases and 6 bases, in that order; junction bases with no gene match: 10. In germline, CDR1 is SGHTA, CDR2 FQGTGA. CDR3 amino acids: CASRTVGGAAEAFF. DNA of the CDR3: TGTGCCAGCAGGACGGTAGGGGGCGCGGCTGAAGCTTTCTTT.

This chain links TRBV9 with TRBJ1-6; 7 nucleotides agree with TRBD1. The trim removed 0 bases at V and 6 bases at J, leaving 3 bases unmatched. CDR3 length equals 15 residues. Germline V gives CDR1 SGDLS, CDR2 YYNGEE. CDR3 in DNA: TGTGCCAGCAGCGTAGAAGGGGGCTTTAATTCACCCCTCCACTTT. It encodes CASSVEGGFNSPLHF.

This clone turned up a few times. The genes are TRBV6-5 and TRBJ1-6; tentatively, D is TRBD1 (5 bases). The CDR3 consists of 13 residues. V was shortened by 7 bases and J by 5 bases, with 9 bases between the two germline ends. Germline lookup yields CDR1 MNHEY and CDR2 SVGAGI. The CDR3 DNA follows: TGTGCCAGCACCGGGGGAGATAATTCACCCCTCCACTTT. Translation gives CASTGGDNSPLHF.

This chain connects TRBV25-1 to TRBJ2-1; D is unclear. Between the trimmed V and J ends, which lost 4 bases and 1 base, there was a span of 8 bases. The germline V gene encodes CDR1 MGHDK and CDR2 SYGVNS. The CDR3 runs 14 residues. CDR3 DNA sequence: TGTGCCAGCAGTGCAACAATGTCCTACAATGAGCAGTTCTTC. Translated: CASSATMSYNEQFF.

The chain carries TRBV5-4 and TRBJ1-2, with D unresolved. Per germline, CDR1 SGHNT and CDR2 YYREEE (reference sequence). There are 13 residues in the CDR3. The ends were cut back, 0 bases at V and 8 bases at J, with 11 bases in the middle. CDR3 DNA: TGTGCCAGCAGCTTGGTTGGTGTCGGGGGCTACACCTTC. Protein sequence: CASSLVGVGGYTF. The entire variable domain, with the rest obtained from reference TRBV5-4 and TRBJ1-2, is as follows: ETGVTQSPTHLIKTRGQQVTLRCSSQSGHNTVSWYQQALGQGPQFIFQYYREEENGRGNFPPRFSGLQFPNYSSELNVNALELDDSALYLCASSLVGVGGYTFGSGTRLTVV.

The V and J genes are TRBV29-1 and TRBJ1-1; 7 bases agree with TRBD1. The CDR3 has 13 amino acids. CDR1 is SQVTM, CDR2 ANQGSEA, per germline. The trim removed 6 bases at V and 2 bases at J, leaving 6 bases unmatched. CDR3 protein: CSVVTGRNTEAFF. The CDR3 nucleotides read TGCAGCGTAGTGACAGGGAGAAACACTGAAGCTTTCTTT.

The rearrangement joins TRBV11-2 to TRBJ1-3; the D gene is possibly TRBD1 (6 bases). Trimming cost V 5 bases and J 4 bases, with 12 bases left between them. Germline lookup yields CDR1 SGHAT and CDR2 FQNNGV. The CDR3 runs 14 residues. The CDR3 loop reads CASSPDRLGNTIYF. CDR3 sequence (DNA): TGTGCCAGCAGCCCCGACAGGTTGGGAAACACCATATATTTT. Complete variable domain (other parts from reference TRBV11-2 and TRBJ1-3): EAGVAQSPRYKIIEKRQSVAFWCNPISGHATLYWYQQILGQGPKLLIQFQNNGVVDDSQLPKDRFSAERLKGVDSTLKIQPAKLEDSAVYLCASSPDRLGNTIYFGEGSWLTVV.

The gene calls are TRBV27 and TRBJ2-5; D is possibly TRBD1 (5 bases). From germline, CDR1 is MNHEY and CDR2 SMNVEV (reference sequence). V lost 6 bases and J lost 2, with 13 bases in between. This CDR3 has 14 amino acids. The CDR3 DNA reads TGTGCCAGCAGCCCTGGACAACTGCAAGAGACCCAGTACTTC. Translation gives CASSPGQLQETQYF.

The chain joins TRBV7-2 to TRBJ1-6, with TRBD1 identical over 7 bases. Trimming took 5 bases from V and 10 from J; bases not matched to a gene: 11. CDR3 length equals 15 residues. The V gene's germline CDR1 is SGHTA and CDR2 FQGNSA. The CDR3: CASSPLWDRGSPLHF. The CDR3 bases are TGTGCCAGCAGCCCACTCTGGGACAGAGGGTCACCCCTCCACTTT.

This chain links TRBV10-2 with TRBJ1-5; D not resolved. CDR1 and CDR2 (germline): WSHSY, SAAADI. V lost 4 bases and J lost 0, with 13 bases in between. This CDR3 contains 16 residues. The CDR3 sequence: CASSVRYSGSNQPQHF. The CDR3 DNA reads TGCGCCAGCAGTGTCCGATACTCAGGTAGCAATCAGCCCCAGCATTTT.

The chain uses TRBV7-2 and TRBJ2-3, with D possibly matching TRBD2 (6 bases). This CDR3 has 16 residues. Germline-derived CDR1 and CDR2 are SGHTA and FQGNSA. V was shortened by 2 bases and J by 0 bases, with 12 bases between the two germline ends. CDR3 coding DNA: TGTGCCAGCAGCTTAATGTGGGGGAGGAGCACAGATACGCAGTATTTT. As protein: CASSLMWGRSTDTQYF.

This CDR3 is CASSDDRGGNTEAFF. Here the CDR3 DNA reads TGTGCCAGCAGTGACGACAGGGGGGGGAACACTGAAGCTTTCTTT. The J gene is TRBJ1-1, the V gene TRBV6-1; 9 bases align to TRBD1. Germline loops: CDR1 MNHNS, CDR2 SASEGT. The CDR3 is made up of 15 amino acids. The J segment lost 1 base and the V segment lost 3 bases, leaving 3 bases of the junction unmatched.

This clone was seen a handful of times. The chain uses TRBV3-1 (or the pseudogene TRBV3-2) and TRBJ1-1; 12 nucleotides align to TRBD1. Germline lookup yields CDR1 LGHDT and CDR2 YNNKEL (reference sequence). The CDR3 runs 15 residues. J gave up 4 bases and V 3 bases, and 3 bases lay outside the gene matches. The CDR3 DNA reads TGTGCCAGCAGCCAGGGACAGGGGGCGCGCACTGAAGCTTTCTTT. The encoded protein is CASSQGQGARTEAFF.

This clone came up once. The chain is built from TRBV7-9 and TRBJ1-4; unclear D gene. Germline assignment: CDR1 SEHNR and CDR2 FQNEAQ (reference sequence). The CDR3 covers 16 residues. Trimming removed 3 bases from V and 4 bases from J, with 15 bases in between. The CDR3 coding sequence is TGTGCCAGCAGCTTGGACCCCCGGGAGTATAATGAAAAACTGTTTTTT. It translates to CASSLDPREYNEKLFF.

The chain employs TRBV6-1 and TRBJ2-7; D is ambiguous. CDR3 length: 15 amino acids. CDR1 is MNHNS, CDR2 SASEGT, per germline. V was cut by 0 bases and J by 2 bases, with 11 bases left in between. DNA for the CDR3: TGTGCCAGCAGTGAAGCGCTCGGCGGCCCCTACGAGCAGTACTTC. This translates into CASSEALGGPYEQYF.

This clone was recorded only once. This chain links TRBV18 with TRBJ2-5; 10 bases fit TRBD2. This CDR3 region has 19 residues. Germline values: CDR1 KGHSH, CDR2 LQKENI. Unmatched junction bases numbered 16, after V lost 1 base and J lost 5 bases. The DNA for the CDR3 is TGTGCCAGCTCACCACGCCAGTCAACTAGCGGGGCCCGCCGGGAGACCCAGTACTTC. As protein: CASSPRQSTSGARRETQYF.

V is TRBV9 and J is TRBJ2-1; 9 positions match TRBD2. The CDR3 covers 16 residues. In germline, CDR1 is SGDLS, CDR2 YYNGEE. The J segment lost 2 bases and the V segment lost 1 base, leaving 4 bases of the junction unmatched. The CDR3 nucleotides read TGTGCCAGCAGCGTACAAGCGGGGGGTCCCTACAATGAGCAGTTCTTC. Translated, it gives CASSVQAGGPYNEQFF.

This chain connects TRBV28 to TRBJ2-7; the D gene is possibly TRBD2 (5 bases). CDR1 MDHEN and CDR2 SYDVKM come from the germline V gene. Trimming left V 2 bases short and J 2 bases short, with 10 bases between. The CDR3 length is 14 residues. The CDR3 reads CASSLRGFTYEQYF. The CDR3 nucleotides read TGTGCCAGCAGTTTACGCGGGTTCACCTACGAGCAGTACTTC.

This clone was detected a few times. The rearrangement joins TRBV12-3 or TRBV12-4 to TRBJ2-7, with TRBD1 as a possible D gene (5 bases). This CDR3 is built from 13 residues. Between the trimmed V and J ends, which lost 1 base and 4 bases, there was a span of 8 bases. The CDR3 DNA sequence: TGTGCCAGCAGTTTAGATACAGGTTACGAGCAGTACTTC. Translation: CASSLDTGYEQYF.

This sequence joins TRBV7-9 and TRBJ2-3; weak D call: TRBD1 (7 bases). Germline V gives CDR1 SEHNR, CDR2 FQNEAQ (reference sequence). V was clipped by 1 base and J by 5 bases, with 19 bases between them. CDR3 size: 17 residues. In DNA form, the CDR3 reads TGTGCCAGCAGCTTAGGTTTAGGGAGACAGGGAGGAGATACGCAGTATTTT. This codes for CASSLGLGRQGGDTQYF. Full variable domain (rest looked up from reference TRBV7-9 and TRBJ2-3): DTGVSQNPRHKITKRGQNVTFRCDPISEHNRLYWYRQTLGQGPEFLTYFQNEAQLEKSRLLSDRFSAERPKGSFSTLEIQRTEQGDSAMYLCASSLGLGRQGGDTQYFGPGTRLTVL.

This clone was seen a few times. The rearrangement joins TRBV9 to TRBJ1-1; 7 bases are shared with TRBD1. Germline trimming cut 0 bases from V and 10 bases from J; bases unmatched to any gene: 9. The CDR3 contains 14 residues. The germline V gene has CDR1 SGDLS and CDR2 YYNGEE. CDR3: CASSVVPTGERAFF. The DNA for the CDR3 is TGTGCCAGCAGCGTAGTACCTACAGGGGAGAGAGCTTTCTTT.

This clone was recorded a few times. At one of its ends the junction is not consistent with the germline gene, which may arise from a read error. V and J are TRBV7-7 and TRBJ1-2; 7 bases fit TRBD1. The CDR3 runs to 16 residues. The germline CDR1 and CDR2 sequences are SSHAT and FNYEAQ (reference sequence). DNA of the CDR3: TGTGCTAGCAGCTTAGACCCCCTGGACAGGCGCTATGGCTACACCTTC. This translates into CASSLDPLDRRYGYTF.

The V gene is TRBV6-5, the J gene TRBJ1-1; the D is unclear. Per the germline V gene, CDR1 is MNHEY and CDR2 is SVGAGI. The CDR3 contains 15 residues. V was shortened by 6 bases and J by 1 base, with 15 bases between the two germline ends. CDR3 loop: CASRARGRGNTEAFF. The CDR3 coding sequence is TGTGCCAGCAGGGCACGAGGTCGGGGGAACACTGAAGCTTTCTTT.

The genes are TRBV5-1 and TRBJ1-2, with 7 bases that match TRBD1. The J segment lost 6 bases and the V segment lost 0 bases, leaving 8 bases of the junction unmatched. Germline CDR1 is SGHRS and CDR2 is YFSETQ. CDR3 size: 15 residues. The CDR3 coding sequence is TGCGCCAGCAGCTTGGAGGGCAGGGGGTACGATGGCTACACCTTC. Translated, it gives CASSLEGRGYDGYTF.

The rearrangement uses TRBV25-1 and TRBJ1-6, with D tentatively TRBD1 (5 bases). V shed 2 bases and J shed 6 bases, with 8 bases lying between them. Germline CDR1 is MGHDK and CDR2 is SYGVNS. The CDR3 sequence is 14 residues long. The DNA for the CDR3 is TGTGCCAGCAGTGAACAGGGTGGTAATTCACCCCTCCACTTT. This encodes CASSEQGGNSPLHF. Complete variable domain (other parts from reference TRBV25-1 and TRBJ1-6): EADIYQTPRYLVIGTGKKITLECSQTMGHDKMYWYQQDPGMELHLIHYSYGVNSTEKGDLSSESTVSRIRTEHFPLTLESARPSHTSQYLCASSEQGGNSPLHFGNGTRLTVT.

V gene TRBV7-6 combines with J gene TRBJ2-1; the D is unclear. CDR1 and CDR2 from the germline V gene are SGHVS and FNYEAQ. The CDR3 runs to 17 residues. V shed 1 base and J shed 0 bases, with 13 bases lying between them. The CDR3 sequence: CASSLDLAESSYNEQFF. The CDR3 DNA follows: TGTGCCAGCAGCTTAGATCTGGCGGAGAGCTCCTACAATGAGCAGTTCTTC.

The sample holds one count of this clone. The CDR3 loop reads CARSNRDVNTEAFF. The DNA for the CDR3 is TGTGCCAGAAGCAACAGGGATGTGAACACTGAAGCTTTCTTT. The V and J genes are TRBV19 and TRBJ1-1; tentative D call: TRBD1 (6 bases). Trimming cost V 9 bases and J 0 bases, with 14 bases left between them. This CDR3 is built from 14 residues. Germline loops: CDR1 LNHDA, CDR2 SQIVND (reference sequence). Full variable domain (missing parts from reference TRBV19 and TRBJ1-1): DGGITQSPKYLFRKEGQNVTLSCEQNLNHDAMYWYRQDPGQGLRLIYYSQIVNDFQKGDIAEGYSVSREKKESFPLTVTSAQKNPTAFYLCARSNRDVNTEAFFGQGTRLTVV.

CDR3 region: CASSQGRMLGGQSNQPQHF. CDR3 coding DNA: TGCGCCAGCAGCCAAGGACGCATGCTGGGGGGACAGAGCAATCAGCCCCAGCATTTT. The genes are TRBV4-1 and TRBJ1-5; 7 bases match TRBD1. Trimming removed 1 base from V and 1 base from J; junction bases left unmatched: 13. The CDR3 loop spans 19 amino acids. In germline, CDR1 is MGHRA, CDR2 YSYEKL.

This clone was seen more than once but under ten times. The rearrangement links TRBV3-1 (or the pseudogene TRBV3-2) to TRBJ1-2; 9 positions match TRBD1. Trimming removed 1 base from V and 5 bases from J; junction bases left unmatched: 5. Germline CDR1 and CDR2: LGHDT and YNNKEL (reference sequence). The CDR3 runs 15 residues. CDR3 nucleotides: TGTGCCAGCAGCCAAGGTCTGGGGACAGGGTATGGCTACACCTTC. Protein sequence: CASSQGLGTGYGYTF.

The chain employs TRBV11-3 and TRBJ2-7; D not resolved. The CDR3 is 14 amino acids. In germline, CDR1 is SGHNT, CDR2 YENEEA. V was cut by 2 bases and J by 6 bases, with 14 bases left in between. CDR3 sequence reads: CASSLNGPSPEQYF. The CDR3 DNA follows: TGTGCCAGCAGCTTAAATGGGCCTTCCCCCGAGCAGTACTTC.